This T cell receptor beta chain was documented in a study of blood T cell repertoires in COVID-19. In the study overall: PBMCs, B-cell-depleted T cells, or T cells provided the cDNA or gDNA that made up the material.

Per the original data handling: Counts of nucleated cells, estimated from reference gene primer amplification, were obtained. Clones were read by immunoSEQ multiplex PCR, and TCRdb kept only the in-frame ones, dropping some. Clone size and V and J calls were adopted from that table, with D and trimming inferred from the DNA. Of roughly 110,000 clones in the sample, around nine tenths were seen once. The CDR3 covers 14 residues. Between the trimmed V and J ends, which lost 7 bases and 6 bases, there was a span of 16 bases. Germline lookup yields CDR1 MNHNY and CDR2 SVGAGI (reference sequence). Input material: peripheral blood. The chain employs TRBV6-6 and TRBJ2-4; D perhaps matches TRBD2 (6 bases). The receptor was derived from a middle-aged man with acute or convalescent COVID-19. The CDR3 bases are TGTGCCAGCACCCCTGGGGAGGTCGGAAACATTCAGTACTTC. Protein product: CASTPGEVGNIQYF.